Presented here are 24 T cell receptor beta chains from one specimen sequenced in a study of shared clonotypes between healthy human individuals (dated by TCRdb to 2020 to 2022). The library was prepared using the immunoSEQ multiplex PCR assay. TCRdb carries this immuneACCESS record with in-frame sequences only. Its versions omit some clonotypes, under half of them owing to an unresolved V gene in the studies checked, with the rest unexplained. In all, the sample holds some 1 million clones, and around four fifths of those were seen once. The ten largest clones capture approximately 1.3% of the sample. Sequencing used memory CD4+ T cells sorted from blood. The intended sense of this specimen's cell subset or site label: CD45RA-negative fraction. The origin of the receptors is a man aged 18 to 35 in good health.

The rearrangement joins TRBV5-1 to TRBJ2-1, with TRBD2 matching over 7 bases. CDR1 is SGHRS, CDR2 YFSETQ, per germline. The junction had 6 bases not matched to a gene; V was cut back by 0 bases and J by 0 bases. The CDR3 contains 17 residues. The CDR3 is CASSLVGGGSSYNEQFF. In DNA, the CDR3 is TGCGCCAGCAGCTTGGTGGGCGGGGGAAGCTCCTACAATGAGCAGTTCTTC.

This clone was observed a few times. The CDR3 spells CSVEFGTGGAETQYF. The CDR3 bases are TGCAGCGTTGAGTTCGGGACAGGGGGCGCGGAGACCCAGTACTTC. The V gene is TRBV29-1, the J gene TRBJ2-5, with 12 positions matching TRBD1. The CDR3 has 15 amino acids. Germline V gene sequence: CDR1 SQVTM, CDR2 ANQGSEA. Trimming at V came to 3 bases and at J to 5 bases, leaving 7 bases not matched to a gene.

The gene calls are TRBV9 and TRBJ2-1; D might be TRBD1 (7 bases). Trimming took off 4 bases at V and 7 bases at J, with 18 bases between the two ends. The CDR3 runs 15 residues. Germline values: CDR1 SGDLS, CDR2 YYNGEE. CDR3 nucleotides: TGTGCCAGCAGCCGTCAGCAACAGGGGAGGAATGAGCAGTTCTTC. It codes for CASSRQQQGRNEQFF. Combining the CDR3 with reference TRBV9 and TRBJ2-1 gives the whole variable domain DSGVTQTPKHLITATGQRVTLRCSPRSGDLSVYWYQQSLDQGLQFLIQYYNGEERAKGNILERFSAQQFPDLHSELNLSSLELGDSALYFCASSRQQQGRNEQFFGPGTRLTVL.

This clone was detected ten times or more. The V and J genes are TRBV15 and TRBJ2-3, with 8 bases matching TRBD1. V shed 8 bases, J shed 4 bases, and the junction held 11 bases outside the gene matches. The CDR3 is 15 residues long. Germline V CDR1 and CDR2: LNHNV, YYDKDF (reference sequence). The CDR3 nucleotides are TGTGCCACCCGCCTTGGGGACAGGTGGGCAGATACGCAGTATTTT. It specifies CATRLGDRWADTQYF.

This clone was found a few times. The chain employs TRBV5-1 and TRBJ1-2; the D gene is possibly TRBD1 (5 bases). V lost 7 bases, J lost 1 base, and 14 bases lay in between. Germline CDR1 SGHRS, CDR2 YFSETQ. This CDR3 has 14 amino acids. The chain's CDR3 is CASSQGTVNYGYTF. DNA for the CDR3: TGCGCCAGCTCCCAAGGGACCGTTAACTATGGCTACACCTTC. The whole variable domain, remainder taken from reference TRBV5-1 and TRBJ1-2, is KAGVTQTPRYLIKTRGQQVTLSCSPISGHRSVSWYQQTPGQGLQFLFEYFSETQRNKGNFPGRFSGRQFSNSRSEMNVSTLELGDSALYLCASSQGTVNYGYTFGSGTRLTVV.

The chain couples TRBV19 to TRBJ2-3; 8 bases agree with TRBD2. Germline loops: CDR1 LNHDA, CDR2 SQIVND (reference sequence). The CDR3 length is 16 residues. Trimming took 5 bases from V and 1 from J; bases not matched to a gene: 8. The CDR3 nucleotides read TGTGCCAGTAGTGCCCAGGGGCGGGGGGGCACAGATACGCAGTATTTT. It codes for CASSAQGRGGTDTQYF.

In this sample, this clone turned up a few times. This chain links TRBV2 with TRBJ2-3; D gene ambiguous. The CDR3 sequence is 16 residues long. Trimming cost V 4 bases and J 0 bases, with 14 bases left between them. From germline, CDR1 is SNHLY and CDR2 FYNNEI. The CDR3 DNA reads as TGTGCCAGCAGTGGTAATAGCTTAGCTAGCACAGATACGCAGTATTTT. Translation: CASSGNSLASTDTQYF.

This clone occurred a few times. The V call is TRBV11-2, the J call TRBJ2-2, with 8 bases lining up with TRBD2. CDR1 is SGHAT, CDR2 FQNNGV, per germline. J lost 4 bases, V lost 4 bases, and 17 bases had no gene match. The CDR3 consists of 19 residues. This CDR3 is CASSSARGLSSGVTGELFF. CDR3 coding DNA: TGTGCCAGCAGCTCCGCCCGGGGCTTGAGTAGCGGGGTCACCGGGGAGCTGTTTTTT. The full variable domain, rest sourced from reference TRBV11-2 and TRBJ2-2, is EAGVAQSPRYKIIEKRQSVAFWCNPISGHATLYWYQQILGQGPKLLIQFQNNGVVDDSQLPKDRFSAERLKGVDSTLKIQPAKLEDSAVYLCASSSARGLSSGVTGELFFGEGSRLTVL.

The J gene is TRBJ1-4, the V gene TRBV25-1; D might be TRBD1 (6 bases). Germline-derived CDR1 and CDR2 are MGHDK and SYGVNS. The CDR3 length is 16 residues. V was trimmed by 0 bases and J by 13 bases, leaving 21 bases between them. Here the CDR3 DNA reads TGTGCCAGCAGTGAATATCGGGGGACATCGGTTGGGAGACTGTTTTTT. This gives the protein CASSEYRGTSVGRLFF.

The chain links TRBV18 to TRBJ1-4; 9 bases line up with TRBD1. The germline V gene encodes CDR1 KGHSH and CDR2 LQKENI. This CDR3 has 15 residues. Germline trimming cut 0 bases from V and 7 bases from J; bases unmatched to any gene: 3. The DNA for the CDR3 is TGTGCCAGCTCACCACCGGGACAGGGAGGTGAAAAACTGTTTTTT. This translates into CASSPPGQGGEKLFF. Variable domain in full (rest from reference TRBV18 and TRBJ1-4): NAGVMQNPRHLVRRRGQEARLRCSPMKGHSHVYWYRQLPEEGLKFMVYLQKENIIDESGMPKERFSAEFPKEGPSILRIQQVVRGDSAAYFCASSPPGQGGEKLFFGSGTQLSVL.

This chain joins TRBV9 and TRBJ2-4; D perhaps matches TRBD1 (6 bases). Trimming cost V 0 bases and J 6 bases, with 13 bases left between them. Germline CDR1 reads SGDLS; CDR2 reads YYNGEE. This CDR3 comprises 15 residues. CDR3 in amino acids: CASSVGGGRGNIQYF. CDR3 bases: TGTGCCAGCAGCGTAGGAGGGGGAAGAGGAAACATTCAGTACTTC.

The V and J genes are TRBV7-6 and TRBJ2-1; D is perhaps TRBD1 or TRBD2 (6 bases each). V gave up 4 bases and J gave up 0 bases, with 16 bases separating them. Germline V gives CDR1 SGHVS, CDR2 FNYEAQ. The CDR3 is 17 residues long. The CDR3: CASSSSGGPISYNEQFF. CDR3 coding DNA: TGTGCCAGCAGCTCCTCCGGGGGCCCTATCTCCTACAATGAGCAGTTCTTC. The whole variable domain, remainder taken from reference TRBV7-6 and TRBJ2-1, is GAGVSQSPRYKVTKRGQDVALRCDPISGHVSLYWYRQALGQGPEFLTYFNYEAQQDKSGLPNDRFSAERPEGSISTLTIQRTEQRDSAMYRCASSSSGGPISYNEQFFGPGTRLTVL.

The J gene is TRBJ2-1, the V gene TRBV5-1; D not certain. CDR3 length: 13 residues. Trimming shortened V by 4 bases and J by 5 bases, and 10 bases separated the two germline ends. CDR1 is SGHRS and CDR2 is YFSETQ in the germline V gene. The CDR3 loop is CASSTLQDNEQFF. DNA of the CDR3: TGCGCCAGCAGCACCCTCCAGGACAATGAGCAGTTCTTC. The full variable domain, with the rest looked up from reference TRBV5-1 and TRBJ2-1, is KAGVTQTPRYLIKTRGQQVTLSCSPISGHRSVSWYQQTPGQGLQFLFEYFSETQRNKGNFPGRFSGRQFSNSRSEMNVSTLELGDSALYLCASSTLQDNEQFFGPGTRLTVL.

This chain links TRBV6-5 with TRBJ2-5; a possible D gene is TRBD2 (5 bases). This CDR3 spans 14 amino acids. In germline, CDR1 is MNHEY, CDR2 SVGAGI. V was pared by 5 bases and J by 7 bases, with 17 bases between. The CDR3 DNA sequence: TGTGCCAGCAGTCCCCAAGAGGGTCGAGGGACCCAGTACTTC. Its protein is CASSPQEGRGTQYF.

Comment on this clone: Within the sample, other DNA sequences also encode this same CDR3. V usage is TRBV7-2 and J usage is TRBJ1-1, with D uncertain. Germline values: CDR1 SGHTA, CDR2 FQGNSA. The CDR3 loop spans 14 amino acids. Between the trimmed V and J ends, which lost 5 bases and 2 bases, there was a span of 12 bases. CDR3: CASSLSNLNTEAFF. CDR3 coding DNA: TGTGCCAGCAGCCTCTCGAACTTAAACACTGAAGCTTTCTTT.

The J gene is TRBJ2-1, the V gene TRBV18; 9 nucleotides line up with TRBD1. The germline gives CDR1 KGHSH, CDR2 LQKENI. The CDR3 extends over 15 amino acids. With 1 base clipped from V and 6 bases from J, the junction kept 4 bases outside the gene matches. The DNA of the CDR3 is TGTGCCAGCTCACCACGGGACAGGGCAAGCAATGAGCAGTTCTTC. This sequence encodes CASSPRDRASNEQFF. The full variable domain, its missing parts supplied by reference TRBV18 and TRBJ2-1, is NAGVMQNPRHLVRRRGQEARLRCSPMKGHSHVYWYRQLPEEGLKFMVYLQKENIIDESGMPKERFSAEFPKEGPSILRIQQVVRGDSAAYFCASSPRDRASNEQFFGPGTRLTVL.

The DNA for the CDR3 is TGTGCCAGCAGCTTCCCCGGGACAGGGACCTACGAGCAGTACTTC. Amino acid sequence: CASSFPGTGTYEQYF. This chain joins TRBV5-5 and TRBJ2-7, with 9 positions matching TRBD1. V shed 2 bases and J 2 bases; nucleotides not matched to a gene: 5. This CDR3 has 15 amino acids. The germline CDR1 and CDR2 sequences are SGHKS and YYEKEE (reference sequence).

The chain joins TRBV28 to TRBJ1-5; weak D call: TRBD1 (6 bases). The V and J ends lost 6 bases and 7 bases respectively, with 16 bases between them. Germline-derived CDR1 and CDR2 are MDHEN and SYDVKM. The CDR3 is made up of 14 amino acids. The CDR3 DNA reads TGTGCCAGCAGCCCGACCACAGGGACCCAGCCCCAGCATTTT. Translated, it gives CASSPTTGTQPQHF.

The chain uses TRBV5-1 and TRBJ2-4; possibly TRBD1 or TRBD2 for D (5 bases each). The CDR3 has 16 residues. V lost 0 bases, J lost 0 bases, and 10 bases lay in between. From germline, CDR1 is SGHRS and CDR2 YFSETQ. The CDR3 bases are TGCGCCAGCAGCTTGGAGGGGAGTATAGCCAAAAACATTCAGTACTTC. It translates to CASSLEGSIAKNIQYF. Together with reference TRBV5-1 and TRBJ2-4, the CDR3 gives the full variable domain: KAGVTQTPRYLIKTRGQQVTLSCSPISGHRSVSWYQQTPGQGLQFLFEYFSETQRNKGNFPGRFSGRQFSNSRSEMNVSTLELGDSALYLCASSLEGSIAKNIQYFGAGTRLSVL.

CDR3 residues: CASSQRGGGGTLSSTDTQYF. DNA for the CDR3: TGCGCCAGCAGCCAACGAGGGGGGGGAGGGACCCTTTCTAGCACAGATACGCAGTATTTT. This chain uses TRBV4-1 with TRBJ2-3, with D perhaps matching TRBD2 (7 bases). This CDR3 has 20 amino acids. The germline V and J ends were trimmed by 2 bases and 0 bases, with 24 bases remaining between them. The germline V gene encodes CDR1 MGHRA and CDR2 YSYEKL.

V gene TRBV5-1 combines with J gene TRBJ2-3; perhaps D is TRBD1 or TRBD2 (6 bases each). Germline loops: CDR1 SGHRS, CDR2 YFSETQ. This CDR3 contains 16 residues. V was trimmed by 3 bases and J by 4 bases, leaving 18 bases between them. The DNA of the CDR3 is TGCGCCAGCAGCTCCCCCGGGGGCTTGGTGTCAGATACGCAGTATTTT. This sequence encodes CASSSPGGLVSDTQYF. The variable domain in full, completed from reference TRBV5-1 and TRBJ2-3, reads KAGVTQTPRYLIKTRGQQVTLSCSPISGHRSVSWYQQTPGQGLQFLFEYFSETQRNKGNFPGRFSGRQFSNSRSEMNVSTLELGDSALYLCASSSPGGLVSDTQYFGPGTRLTVL.

J is TRBJ2-7 and V is TRBV2; 11 bases are shared with TRBD2. With V trimmed by 6 bases and J by 2 bases, 3 bases remained unmatched. The germline V gene has CDR1 SNHLY and CDR2 FYNNEI. This CDR3 is built from 14 residues. CDR3 DNA sequence: TGTGCCAGCAGGCTAGCGGGGGGCGCCTACGAGCAGTACTTC. It codes for CASRLAGGAYEQYF.

The chain combines TRBV5-4 with TRBJ2-5; weak D call: TRBD2 (6 bases). Trimming took off 4 bases at V and 4 bases at J, with 14 bases between the two ends. This CDR3 is built from 14 residues. The germline CDR1 and CDR2 sequences are SGHNT and YYREEE (reference sequence). The CDR3, as DNA: TGTGCCAGCAGCGCAGAGGGGCGGGGAGAGACCCAGTACTTC. Translation gives CASSAEGRGETQYF.

CDR3: CASSITGPGNQPQHF. The CDR3 coding sequence is TGTGCCAGCAGCATCACAGGGCCTGGCAATCAGCCCCAGCATTTT. The chain links TRBV7-8 to TRBJ1-5; maybe TRBD1 (6 bases). V was shortened by 5 bases and J by 2 bases, with 13 bases between the two germline ends. The CDR3 consists of 15 residues. From germline, CDR1 is SGHVS and CDR2 FQNEAQ.